This TCR beta chain appears in the sequencing data of a study of blood T cell repertoires in COVID-19 (dated by TCRdb to 2019 to 2021). With regard to the full study: Samples covering the acute and convalescent phases of COVID-19 were provided by collaborators in the United States, Italy and Spain. HLA class I and class II types, where available, came from metadata supplied by the sample provider rather than from assay-based typing. The material from the prospective study consisted of cDNA or gDNA derived from T cells, B-cell-depleted T cells, or PBMCs. The samples were drawn from two sources: the first 160 participants of the ongoing ImmuneRACE study, and 1,200 or so subjects contributed by 6 global collaborators. Deeply sampled blood TCRbeta repertoires from subjects exposed to, actively infected with, or recovered from COVID-19 were included in the dataset. A de-identified subject ID, COVID-19 status, age in years and sex were almost always included in the sample metadata. The repertoires were made available in a free public database intended to serve as a resource for research on the immune response to SARS-CoV-2. General study outcomes and caveats: The amount of clinical and demographic metadata varied by source and participant and was provided uncurated.

Each collaborating institution followed its own protocols to collect whole blood in K2EDTA tubes. For TCRbeta analysis, collaborator samples were shipped as frozen whole blood, as isolated PBMCs, or as DNA extracted from either sample type. This clone was observed a few times. Its antigen is unknown. Per-base qualities were not stored, and no clone one base away is much larger. The immunoSEQ Assay, a bias-controlled multiplex PCR, was used to amplify TCRbeta CDR3 regions from genomic DNA. The published analysis was carried out like this. The number of nucleated cells in each sample was estimated by amplification of reference gene primers within the assay. To quantify the absolute abundance of each unique TCRbeta CDR3 rearrangement, sequence reads were collapsed and filtered. For each sample, productive Simpson clonality was calculated as the square root of Simpson's diversity index across productive rearrangements. TCRdb carries this immuneACCESS record with in-frame sequences only. Its versions omit some clonotypes, under half of them owing to an unresolved V gene in the studies checked, with the rest unexplained. V, J and clone size reflect that table, while D and trimming were determined from the DNA. This sample gives roughly 70,000 clones in total; around three quarters of them show up just once. About a sixth of the sample lies in the top ten.

Sequencing was performed on peripheral blood. The clonotype comes from a human donor in a cohort sampled during active COVID-19.

The sequence in DNA is TGTGCCAGCAGCGTAGGAGGGCCAGATTCACCCCTCCACTTT. Its translation is CASSVGGPDSPLHF. The rearranged segments are TRBV9 and TRBJ1-6, with the D segment identity uncertain. V loses 0 bases, J loses 8 bases, and the germline ends lie 9 bases apart. CDR1 and CDR2 are drawn from the germline V gene: SGDLS, YYNGEE. Counted from cysteine to phenylalanine, this CDR3 has 14 amino acids. Of the read, only the CDR3 DNA is kept; its 42 bases are in frame from base 1.